The 21 T cell receptor beta chains below come from one sample, sequenced in a study of cytomegalovirus exposure and HLA in healthy donors. A multiplex PCR was run with 60 Vbeta primers and 13 Jbeta primers. Sequencing was performed with immunoSEQ multiplex PCR; in TCRdb, only in-frame clones are kept and a portion is missing. Among about 160,000 clones, 65% to 85% were seen once, and the ten largest hold about 2.4%. Source material: PBMCs. The source is a male donor in good health and CMV-seronegative.

V usage is TRBV6-4 and J usage is TRBJ2-1; the match to TRBD1 covers 9 bases. Germline CDR1 is MRHNA and CDR2 is SNTAGT. The CDR3 consists of 16 residues. Trimming cost V 5 bases and J 9 bases; bases outside gene matches: 14. The CDR3 protein is CASSWTGARGTFEQFF. CDR3 DNA: TGTGCCAGCAGTTGGACAGGGGCTCGAGGGACCTTTGAGCAGTTCTTC.

The J gene is TRBJ2-2, the V gene TRBV6-8; 12 bases match TRBD2. Trimming removed 8 bases from V and 7 bases from J; junction bases left unmatched: 11. This CDR3 region has 16 residues. CDR1 and CDR2 from the germline V gene are MNHGY and SAAAGT. This CDR3 reads CASADTTSGSVGELFF. DNA of the CDR3: TGTGCCAGCGCTGATACGACTAGCGGGAGCGTCGGGGAGCTGTTTTTT.

The V call is TRBV19, the J call TRBJ2-3; 11 bases are shared with TRBD2. The CDR3 totals 19 residues. Germline V lookup: CDR1 LNHDA, CDR2 SQIVND (reference sequence). V shed 5 bases and J 13 bases; nucleotides not matched to a gene: 26. The CDR3 DNA reads TGTGCCAGTAGTCCCGGGACCGGGACTAGCGGCGGGGCGCCGACATCTAAGTATTTT. Amino acids: CASSPGTGTSGGAPTSKYF.

The chain has TRBV7-2 and TRBJ2-7; 8 positions agree with TRBD1. Trimming took 5 bases from V and 3 from J; bases not matched to a gene: 6. CDR3 length: 14 residues. Germline V gene sequence: CDR1 SGHTA, CDR2 FQGNSA. The DNA of the CDR3 is TGTGCCAGCAGCCCCGGACAGGGAGGCTACGAGCAGTACTTC. This gives the protein CASSPGQGGYEQYF.

The chain has TRBV27 and TRBJ2-7, with 7 bases lining up with TRBD1. The CDR3 length is 12 residues. Trimming removed 6 bases from V and 3 bases from J; junction bases left unmatched: 2. Germline CDR1 and CDR2: MNHEY and SMNVEV (reference sequence). The CDR3 nucleotides read TGTGCCAGCAGCCACAGGGGCTACGAGCAGTACTTC. Its protein is CASSHRGYEQYF.

In nucleotides, the CDR3 is TGCGCCAGCAGCCAAGATCGGAGTAGCAATCAGCCCCAGCATTTT. Translation gives CASSQDRSSNQPQHF. The chain is built from TRBV4-3 and TRBJ1-5, with D hard to call. Deletions cut 0 bases from V and 0 bases from J, with 6 bases between. Germline lookup yields CDR1 LGHNA and CDR2 YSLEER. This CDR3 has 15 residues.

This clone was observed a handful of times. The CDR3 spells CASSTQGLRNTGELFF. The CDR3 coding sequence is TGTGCCAGTAGTACGCAGGGACTCAGGAACACCGGGGAGCTGTTTTTT. The chain has TRBV19 and TRBJ2-2, with D maybe TRBD2 (6 bases). Germline CDR1 is LNHDA and CDR2 is SQIVND (reference sequence). V gave up 4 bases and J gave up 1 base, with 13 bases separating them. The CDR3 is 16 amino acids.

This chain links TRBV4-1 with TRBJ2-1; TRBD2 matches 7 bases. The germline CDR1 and CDR2 sequences are MGHRA and YSYEKL. The CDR3 has 15 amino acids. V lost 4 bases to trimming and J lost 4 bases; unmatched junction nucleotides: 7. The CDR3 sequence: CASSRQGEGYNEQFF. The CDR3 DNA sequence: TGCGCCAGCAGCCGGCAAGGGGAGGGATACAATGAGCAGTTCTTC.

This clone occurred once. The rearrangement links TRBV28 to TRBJ2-1, with TRBD1 as a possible D gene (6 bases). The germline gives CDR1 MDHEN, CDR2 SYDVKM. Trimming removed 7 bases from V and 7 bases from J, with 17 bases in between. This CDR3 contains 14 residues. CDR3 amino acids: CASNLYRAVNEQFF. Written as DNA, the CDR3 is TGTGCCAGCAACTTATACAGGGCGGTGAATGAGCAGTTCTTC.

This clone has a handful of counts. The same CDR3 arises from other DNA sequences in this sample as well. The gene calls are TRBV6-1 and TRBJ2-5; D perhaps matches TRBD1 (5 bases). CDR1 and CDR2 (germline): MNHNS, SASEGT. V dropped 5 bases and J dropped 3 bases, with 10 bases sitting between them. CDR3 length: 13 residues. The CDR3 coding sequence is TGTGCCAGCAGTTTGGGGCGTGAAGAGACCCAGTACTTC. Translating it yields CASSLGREETQYF.

The chain joins TRBV7-3 to TRBJ2-1, with unresolved D. The CDR3 has 15 residues. From germline, CDR1 is SGHTA and CDR2 FQGTGA. The V and J ends lost 1 base and 9 bases respectively, with 16 bases between them. The CDR3 DNA sequence: TGTGCCAGCAGCTTAATGGCTGGGTCCCTAGGTGAGCAGTTCTTC. This sequence encodes CASSLMAGSLGEQFF.

This clone was seen a single time. The rearrangement links TRBV28 to TRBJ1-1; 9 bases are shared with TRBD1. The CDR3 runs 14 residues. Germline CDR1 is MDHEN and CDR2 is SYDVKM. The ends lost 4 bases at V and 4 bases at J; junction bases unmatched: 4. The CDR3 reads CASSYRGRITEAFF. Here the CDR3 DNA reads TGTGCCAGCAGTTACAGGGGGCGCATCACTGAAGCTTTCTTT.

The rearrangement links TRBV4-3 to TRBJ2-7, with 7 bases identical to TRBD2. Germline V lookup: CDR1 LGHNA, CDR2 YSLEER. The CDR3 runs to 15 residues. The V segment lost 0 bases and the J segment 3 bases; nucleotides outside the gene matches: 5. The CDR3, as DNA: TGCGCCAGCAGCCAAGAATTATGGGGGGGCTACGAGCAGTACTTC. Translating gives CASSQELWGGYEQYF.

The chain has TRBV30 and TRBJ1-6; a weak D match, TRBD1 (5 bases). The CDR3 covers 13 residues. Trimming took off 3 bases at V and 5 bases at J, with 8 bases between the two ends. Germline values: CDR1 GTSNPN, CDR2 SVGIG (reference sequence). The CDR3 DNA reads TGTGCCTGGAGAGGAGGGGATAATTCACCCCTCCACTTT. The encoded protein is CAWRGGDNSPLHF.

The rearrangement joins TRBV4-1 to TRBJ2-7; 7 nucleotides align to TRBD2. Germline V gene sequence: CDR1 MGHRA, CDR2 YSYEKL. J was trimmed by 3 bases and V by 2 bases; bases with no gene match: 7. The CDR3 spans 15 residues. The CDR3 spells CASSQIGTTLYEQYF. CDR3 coding DNA: TGCGCCAGCAGCCAAATAGGGACTACGCTCTACGAGCAGTACTTC.

The chain uses TRBV2 and TRBJ2-3; 9 bases map to TRBD1. Germline assignment: CDR1 SNHLY and CDR2 FYNNEI. Trimming cost V 6 bases and J 4 bases; bases outside gene matches: 5. CDR3 length: 14 amino acids. CDR3 residues: CASSWDRAADTQYF. CDR3 DNA sequence: TGTGCCAGCAGCTGGGACAGGGCTGCAGATACGCAGTATTTT.

The gene calls are TRBV6-1 and TRBJ2-1; 12 bases map to TRBD2. The length of the CDR3 is 14 residues. Unmatched junction bases numbered 3, after V lost 7 bases and J lost 5 bases. Germline V gives CDR1 MNHNS, CDR2 SASEGT. The CDR3 region has the DNA TGTGCCAGCAACGGACTAGCGGGGCACAATGAGCAGTTCTTC. This sequence encodes CASNGLAGHNEQFF.

The J gene is TRBJ2-5, the V gene TRBV29-1, with D perhaps TRBD1 (7 bases). Per the germline V gene, CDR1 is SQVTM and CDR2 is ANQGSEA. Trimming stripped 5 bases from V and 5 bases from J, with 12 bases between. There are 12 residues in the CDR3. The CDR3 loop reads CSVSGGKETQYF. The CDR3 coding sequence is TGCAGCGTTTCAGGGGGGAAGGAGACCCAGTACTTC.

This rearrangement joins TRBV6-4 to TRBJ2-3; maybe TRBD1 (7 bases). The V gene's germline CDR1 is MRHNA and CDR2 SNTAGT. The CDR3 has 15 residues. V lost 4 bases and J lost 4, with 15 bases in between. The CDR3 protein is CASSVNRGLSDTQYF. CDR3 nucleotide sequence: TGTGCCAGCAGTGTGAACAGGGGACTTTCAGATACGCAGTATTTT.

The rearrangement joins TRBV13 to TRBJ1-2; maybe TRBD1 (5 bases). Trimming shortened V by 2 bases and J by 5 bases, and 12 bases separated the two germline ends. Germline lookup yields CDR1 PRHDT and CDR2 FYEKMQ (reference sequence). CDR3 size: 14 residues. CDR3 loop: CASSLRGSSYGYTF. In DNA, the CDR3 is TGTGCCAGCAGCTTACGGGGGTCTAGTTATGGCTACACCTTC.

This chain links TRBV9 with TRBJ2-2, with a possible D match to TRBD1 (5 bases). The CDR3 runs to 16 residues. Per germline, CDR1 SGDLS and CDR2 YYNGEE. The V and J ends lost 0 bases and 5 bases respectively, with 14 bases between them. The CDR3, as DNA: TGTGCCAGCAGCGTAGTAGGGCAGGGTATGACCGGGGAGCTGTTTTTT. The encoded protein is CASSVVGQGMTGELFF.